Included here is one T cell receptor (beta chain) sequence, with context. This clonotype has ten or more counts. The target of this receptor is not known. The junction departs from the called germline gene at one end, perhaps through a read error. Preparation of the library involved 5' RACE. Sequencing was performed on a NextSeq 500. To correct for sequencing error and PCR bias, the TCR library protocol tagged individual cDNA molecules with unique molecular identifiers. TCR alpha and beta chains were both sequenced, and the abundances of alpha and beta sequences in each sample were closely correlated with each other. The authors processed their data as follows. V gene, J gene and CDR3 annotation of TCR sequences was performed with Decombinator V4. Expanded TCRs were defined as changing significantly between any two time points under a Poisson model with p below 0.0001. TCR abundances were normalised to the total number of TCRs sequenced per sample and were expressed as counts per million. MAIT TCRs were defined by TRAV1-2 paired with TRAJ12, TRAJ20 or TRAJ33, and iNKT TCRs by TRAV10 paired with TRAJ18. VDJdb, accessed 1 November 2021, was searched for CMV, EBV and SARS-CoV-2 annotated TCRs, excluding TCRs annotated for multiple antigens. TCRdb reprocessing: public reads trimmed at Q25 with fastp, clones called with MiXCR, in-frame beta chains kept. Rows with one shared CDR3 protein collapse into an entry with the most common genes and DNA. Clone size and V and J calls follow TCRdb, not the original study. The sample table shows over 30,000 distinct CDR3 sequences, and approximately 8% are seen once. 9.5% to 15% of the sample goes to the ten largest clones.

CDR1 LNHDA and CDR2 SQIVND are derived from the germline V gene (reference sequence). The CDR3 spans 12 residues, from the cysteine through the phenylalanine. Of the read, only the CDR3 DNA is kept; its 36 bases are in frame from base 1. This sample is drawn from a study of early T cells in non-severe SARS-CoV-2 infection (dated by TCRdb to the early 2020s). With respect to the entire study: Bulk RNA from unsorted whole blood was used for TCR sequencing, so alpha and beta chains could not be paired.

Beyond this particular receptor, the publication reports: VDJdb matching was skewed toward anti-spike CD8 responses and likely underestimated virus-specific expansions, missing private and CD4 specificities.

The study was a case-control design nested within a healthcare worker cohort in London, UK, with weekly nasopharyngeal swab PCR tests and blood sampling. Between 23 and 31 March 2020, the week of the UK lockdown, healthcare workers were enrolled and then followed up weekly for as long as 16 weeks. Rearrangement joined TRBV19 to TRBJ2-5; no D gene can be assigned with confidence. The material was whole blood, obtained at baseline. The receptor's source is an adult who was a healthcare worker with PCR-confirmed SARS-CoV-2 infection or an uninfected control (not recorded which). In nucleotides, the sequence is TGTGCCAGTAGCATAGATCGAGAGACCCAGTACTTC. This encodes CASSIDRETQYF.